These 30 T cell receptor beta chains were sequenced from one sample in a study of cytomegalovirus exposure and HLA in healthy donors. Vbeta (60) and Jbeta (13) primers were used in the PCR. Only in-frame clones appear in the TCRdb table, and some are missing; sequencing was by immunoSEQ multiplex PCR. In the table there are 150,000 to 200,000 clones, approximately 80% of which are singletons. What was sequenced was PBMCs. The origin of the receptors is a male donor in good health and CMV-seronegative.

This chain connects TRBV6-5 to TRBJ2-1, with 10 bases that match TRBD1. This CDR3 has 15 amino acids. Germline V gene sequence: CDR1 MNHEY, CDR2 SVGAGI. Trimming at V came to 5 bases and at J to 2 bases, leaving 3 bases not matched to a gene. CDR3 residues: CASSKTGGAYNEQFF. The CDR3, as DNA: TGTGCCAGCAGTAAGACAGGGGGCGCCTACAATGAGCAGTTCTTC.

The chain is built from TRBV4-2 and TRBJ1-2, with TRBD1 matching 7 bases. CDR3 size: 13 residues. J was trimmed by 8 bases and V by 4 bases; bases with no gene match: 7. From germline, CDR1 is LGHNA and CDR2 YNFKEQ. CDR3 bases: TGTGCCAGCAGCCTGAACCGGGACAGAGGCTACACCTTC. Its protein product is CASSLNRDRGYTF.

This chain joins TRBV15 and TRBJ1-6; TRBD1 is a possible D gene (6 bases). Deletions cut 5 bases from V and 4 bases from J, with 12 bases between. The CDR3 contains 15 residues. Germline V CDR1 and CDR2: LNHNV, YYDKDF (reference sequence). CDR3 DNA sequence: TGTGCCACCAGCTCCCGCAGGGGATATAATTCACCCCTCCACTTT. It encodes CATSSRRGYNSPLHF.

This clone was seen only a few times. This rearrangement joins TRBV6-5 to TRBJ2-1, with a weak D call TRBD2 (6 bases). Trimming took off 8 bases at V and 2 bases at J, with 16 bases between the two ends. CDR1 is MNHEY, CDR2 SVGAGI, per germline. The CDR3 is 15 amino acids. CDR3 sequence (DNA): TGTGCCAGCGCCGACGGGACTCACACCTACAATGAGCAGTTCTTC. Protein: CASADGTHTYNEQFF.

The rearrangement uses TRBV28 and TRBJ2-1, with D unclear. The V end lost 1 base, the J end lost 15 bases, and 10 bases lay between the germline ends. CDR1 and CDR2 from the germline V gene are MDHEN and SYDVKM. This CDR3 region has 11 residues. The CDR3 region is CASSLSGVAFF. CDR3 DNA sequence: TGTGCCAGCAGTTTATCCGGAGTCGCGTTCTTC.

The chain combines TRBV5-1 with TRBJ2-3; D might be TRBD1 (6 bases). This CDR3 spans 14 amino acids. CDR1 and CDR2 from the germline V gene are SGHRS and YFSETQ. V shed 6 bases and J shed 2 bases, with 13 bases lying between them. For the CDR3, the DNA is TGCGCCAGCACCCGGGACACCCACACAGATACGCAGTATTTT. Its protein product is CASTRDTHTDTQYF.

V gene TRBV5-1 combines with J gene TRBJ2-5; 9 bases are shared with TRBD1. V was clipped by 5 bases and J by 5 bases; unmatched bases: 7. Germline-derived CDR1 and CDR2 are SGHRS and YFSETQ. The length of the CDR3 is 14 residues. The CDR3 here is CASSSYRGLETQYF. DNA of the CDR3: TGCGCCAGCAGTTCTTACAGGGGGCTGGAGACCCAGTACTTC.

The chain joins TRBV28 to TRBJ2-7, with 8 bases that match TRBD1. With V trimmed by 3 bases and J by 2 bases, 6 bases remained unmatched. The CDR3 has 15 amino acids. The V gene's germline CDR1 is MDHEN and CDR2 SYDVKM. Written as DNA, the CDR3 is TGTGCCAGCAGTTTTGTCGGACAGGGCCCCTACGAGCAGTACTTC. This gives the protein CASSFVGQGPYEQYF.

This chain connects TRBV27 to TRBJ1-3; D gene uncertain. Germline-derived CDR1 and CDR2 are MNHEY and SMNVEV (reference sequence). The V end lost 5 bases, the J end lost 2 bases, and 7 bases lay between the germline ends. The CDR3 length is 13 residues. The CDR3 spells CASSRVAGNTIYF. In DNA form, the CDR3 reads TGTGCCAGCAGTCGGGTCGCTGGAAACACCATATATTTT.

The V call is TRBV4-2, the J call TRBJ2-3; tentative D call: TRBD2 (5 bases). In germline, CDR1 is LGHNA, CDR2 YNFKEQ. Trimming left V 0 bases short and J 2 bases short, with 18 bases between. The CDR3 covers 18 residues. CDR3: CASSQDPFQRLYTDTQYF. CDR3 DNA: TGTGCCAGCAGCCAAGACCCCTTTCAGCGGTTGTACACAGATACGCAGTATTTT.

As for this clone: A read error may account for a junction end that differs from germline. The CDR3, as DNA: TGTGCCAGCAGCTTAGTGGGTCTAGCGGGAGGGATCTTC. Amino acid sequence: CASSLVGLAGGIF. V and J are TRBV11-2 and TRBJ2-1; 12 bases are a match to TRBD2. The CDR3 covers 13 residues. CDR1 and CDR2 (germline): SGHAT, FQNNGV.

This clone appeared once. The J gene is TRBJ1-5, the V gene TRBV10-1; D perhaps matches TRBD1 (5 bases). The CDR3 length is 15 residues. Trimming cost V 1 base and J 4 bases, with 11 bases left between them. Germline V gives CDR1 WNHNN, CDR2 SYGVQD (reference sequence). The CDR3 sequence: CASSEFREANQPQHF. In DNA, the CDR3 is TGCGCCAGCAGTGAGTTCAGGGAGGCTAATCAGCCCCAGCATTTT.

The V call is TRBV11-3, the J call TRBJ2-1; TRBD2 agrees at 7 bases. This CDR3 region has 15 residues. Germline trimming cut 1 base from V and 6 bases from J; bases unmatched to any gene: 6. Germline loops: CDR1 SGHNT, CDR2 YENEEA. The CDR3 loop is CASSLGGSMGNEQFF. CDR3 nucleotides: TGTGCCAGCAGCTTAGGCGGGAGTATGGGCAATGAGCAGTTCTTC. The full variable domain, with the rest looked up from reference TRBV11-3 and TRBJ2-1, is EAGVVQSPRYKIIEKKQPVAFWCNPISGHNTLYWYLQNLGQGPELLIRYENEEAVDDSQLPKDRFSAERLKGVDSTLKIQPAELGDSAVYLCASSLGGSMGNEQFFGPGTRLTVL.

This clone was counted a single time. The CDR3 region is CASNFLPWGVGETQYF. The CDR3 DNA follows: TGTGCCAGCAACTTCTTACCATGGGGCGTAGGGGAGACCCAGTACTTC. The chain is built from TRBV7-2 and TRBJ2-5; weak D call: TRBD1 (5 bases). Trimming took 7 bases from V and 5 from J, leaving 23 bases between them. Germline assignment: CDR1 SGHTA and CDR2 FQGNSA. The CDR3 is made up of 16 amino acids.

This chain joins TRBV29-1 and TRBJ1-2, with D possibly matching TRBD1 (5 bases). In germline, CDR1 is SQVTM, CDR2 ANQGSEA. Trimming took 1 base from V and 5 from J, leaving 14 bases between them. This CDR3 is built from 14 residues. The chain's CDR3 is CSVEGFGGPYGYTF. CDR3 bases: TGCAGCGTTGAAGGGTTCGGGGGACCATATGGCTACACCTTC.

The chain has TRBV7-8 and TRBJ2-2; 11 bases fit TRBD2. V shed 5 bases and J 0 bases; nucleotides not matched to a gene: 5. In germline, CDR1 is SGHVS, CDR2 FQNEAQ. CDR3 length equals 17 residues. CDR3 DNA: TGTGCCAGCAGCAAGACTAGCGGGGATACGAACACCGGGGAGCTGTTTTTT. It yields the protein CASSKTSGDTNTGELFF.

The chain employs TRBV18 and TRBJ2-7, with TRBD2 matching over 7 bases. Germline V CDR1 and CDR2: KGHSH, LQKENI. The CDR3 totals 16 residues. V lost 3 bases to trimming and J lost 2 bases; unmatched junction nucleotides: 10. This CDR3 reads CASSPEIAGNTYEQYF. The CDR3 DNA follows: TGTGCCAGCTCACCGGAGATAGCGGGCAATACCTACGAGCAGTACTTC.

This clone was seen a single time. The chain carries TRBV19 and TRBJ2-7, with 8 bases fitting TRBD1. The length of the CDR3 is 13 residues. Trimming took 3 bases from V and 3 from J; bases not matched to a gene: 1. Germline V CDR1 and CDR2: LNHDA, SQIVND (reference sequence). The CDR3 DNA sequence: TGTGCCAGTAGTATGGGACAGGACTACGAGCAGTACTTC. Protein product: CASSMGQDYEQYF.

The genes are TRBV5-6 and TRBJ2-1; TRBD2 matches at 7 bases. V was clipped by 5 bases and J by 6 bases; unmatched bases: 8. The CDR3 loop spans 14 amino acids. The germline CDR1 and CDR2 sequences are SGHDT and YYEEEE. The CDR3 DNA reads TGTGCCAGCAGTATTGGGAGGGACGTCAATGAGCAGTTCTTC. This codes for CASSIGRDVNEQFF.

V usage is TRBV19 and J usage is TRBJ2-6; 8 nucleotides line up with TRBD1. The V segment lost 5 bases and the J segment 0 bases; nucleotides outside the gene matches: 9. CDR1 is LNHDA, CDR2 SQIVND, per germline (reference sequence). This CDR3 has 18 residues. CDR3 residues: CASSGRQGPRSGANVLTF. In nucleotides, the CDR3 is TGTGCCAGTAGTGGTCGACAGGGGCCCCGCTCTGGGGCCAACGTCCTGACTTTC.

The chain is built from TRBV5-5 and TRBJ2-7; maybe TRBD2 (5 bases). The CDR3 length is 15 residues. The ends were cut back, 0 bases at V and 2 bases at J, with 12 bases in the middle. Germline CDR1 SGHKS, CDR2 YYEKEE (reference sequence). For the CDR3, the DNA is TGTGCCAGCAGCTTGGGGGAGACACTCCCCTACGAGCAGTACTTC. This gives the protein CASSLGETLPYEQYF.

The chain combines TRBV28 with TRBJ1-1; 10 bases agree with TRBD1. Germline trimming cut 5 bases from V and 3 bases from J; bases unmatched to any gene: 6. Germline V gives CDR1 MDHEN, CDR2 SYDVKM. The CDR3 extends over 15 amino acids. This CDR3 reads CASSLPGTGDTEAFF. The CDR3 nucleotides read TGTGCCAGCAGTCTACCCGGGACAGGGGACACTGAAGCTTTCTTT. The whole variable domain, remainder taken from reference TRBV28 and TRBJ1-1, is DVKVTQSSRYLVKRTGEKVFLECVQDMDHENMFWYRQDPGLGLRLIYFSYDVKMKEKGDIPEGYSVSREKKERFSLILESASTNQTSMYLCASSLPGTGDTEAFFGQGTRLTVV.

This clone appeared a single time. This chain uses TRBV7-2 with TRBJ2-3; 10 nucleotides agree with TRBD2. The CDR3 has 15 amino acids. Germline assignment: CDR1 SGHTA and CDR2 FQGNSA. The V and J ends lost 1 base and 3 bases, in that order; junction bases with no gene match: 1. The CDR3 spells CASSLDSGGTDTQYF. DNA for the CDR3: TGTGCCAGCAGCTTAGATAGCGGGGGGACAGATACGCAGTATTTT.

The chain uses TRBV5-6 and TRBJ2-7, with TRBD2 matching 7 bases. Germline-derived CDR1 and CDR2 are SGHDT and YYEEEE. With V trimmed by 0 bases and J by 7 bases, 10 bases remained unmatched. The CDR3 has 15 amino acids. The CDR3 region has the DNA TGTGCCAGCAGCTTGGCAGTAGCGGGCTCCCTGGAGCAGTACTTC. It specifies CASSLAVAGSLEQYF. The variable domain in full, with the rest retrieved from reference TRBV5-6 and TRBJ2-7, is DAGVTQSPTHLIKTRGQQVTLRCSPKSGHDTVSWYQQALGQGPQFIFQYYEEEERQRGNFPDRFSGHQFPNYSSELNVNALLLGDSALYLCASSLAVAGSLEQYFGPGTRLTVT.

This clone was detected many times. This chain's CDR3 is CASSPRTGGNTIYF. CDR3 DNA: TGTGCCAGCAGCCCCCGTACAGGGGGAAACACCATATATTTT. The chain uses TRBV5-5 and TRBJ1-3, with D maybe TRBD1 (6 bases). The CDR3 sequence is 14 residues long. The germline gives CDR1 SGHKS, CDR2 YYEKEE (reference sequence). V was trimmed by 4 bases and J by 4 bases, leaving 12 bases between them.

V usage is TRBV29-1 and J usage is TRBJ2-3; TRBD2 matches 11 bases. Losses at the gene ends were 7 bases for V and 0 bases for J; bases not matched to a gene: 6. Per the germline V gene, CDR1 is SQVTM and CDR2 is ANQGSEA. The CDR3 has 15 residues. The CDR3 DNA sequence: TGCAGCGCCTCCCGGACTAGCGGGAGCACAGATACGCAGTATTTT. Protein: CSASRTSGSTDTQYF.

The V gene is TRBV5-1, the J gene TRBJ2-2; 11 bases are a match to TRBD2. Germline V gene data show CDR1 as SGHRS and CDR2 as YFSETQ. The junction had 11 bases not matched to a gene; V was cut back by 4 bases and J by 6 bases. The CDR3 runs to 17 residues. The CDR3 loop is CASSPRTSGGLAGELFF. CDR3 bases: TGCGCCAGCAGCCCGAGAACTAGCGGGGGTCTCGCCGGGGAGCTGTTTTTT.

The chain couples TRBV7-6 to TRBJ2-1; perhaps TRBD2 as D (6 bases). Germline loops: CDR1 SGHVS, CDR2 FNYEAQ. The CDR3 has 15 amino acids. V was trimmed by 0 bases and J by 4 bases, leaving 10 bases between them. The CDR3 reads CASSLAASEYNEQFF. CDR3 DNA: TGTGCCAGCAGCTTAGCGGCTAGCGAATACAATGAGCAGTTCTTC.

This clone has more than one count but fewer than ten. This chain uses TRBV4-3 with TRBJ2-1; 11 nucleotides align to TRBD2. The CDR3 covers 17 residues. Germline assignment: CDR1 LGHNA and CDR2 YSLEER. V shed 3 bases, J shed 6 bases, and the junction held 10 bases outside the gene matches. In DNA, the CDR3 is TGCGCCAGCAGCCAGACGATACTAGCGGGGGACCTCAATGAGCAGTTCTTC. Its translation is CASSQTILAGDLNEQFF.

The rearrangement links TRBV27 to TRBJ2-7; D not resolved. The CDR3 runs to 13 residues. Trimming removed 0 bases at V and 6 bases at J, with 9 bases between. Germline V gene data show CDR1 as MNHEY and CDR2 as SMNVEV (reference sequence). As DNA, the CDR3 is TGTGCCAGCAGTTTATCTTTAAACGGCGAGCAGTACTTC. Amino acid sequence: CASSLSLNGEQYF.